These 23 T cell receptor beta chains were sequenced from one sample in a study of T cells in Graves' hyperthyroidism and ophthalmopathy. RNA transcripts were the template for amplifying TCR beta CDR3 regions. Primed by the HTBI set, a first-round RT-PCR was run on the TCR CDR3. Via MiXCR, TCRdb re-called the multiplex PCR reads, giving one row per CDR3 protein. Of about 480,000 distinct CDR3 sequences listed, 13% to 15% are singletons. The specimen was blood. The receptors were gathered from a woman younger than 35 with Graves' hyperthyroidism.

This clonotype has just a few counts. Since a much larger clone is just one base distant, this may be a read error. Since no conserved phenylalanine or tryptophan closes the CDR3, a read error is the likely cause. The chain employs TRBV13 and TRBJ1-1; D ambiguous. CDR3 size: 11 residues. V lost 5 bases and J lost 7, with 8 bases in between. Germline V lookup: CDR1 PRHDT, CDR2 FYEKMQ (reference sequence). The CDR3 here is CASSLQSEAFL. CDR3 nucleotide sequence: TGTGCCAGCAGCCTACAGAGTGAAGCTTTCCTT.

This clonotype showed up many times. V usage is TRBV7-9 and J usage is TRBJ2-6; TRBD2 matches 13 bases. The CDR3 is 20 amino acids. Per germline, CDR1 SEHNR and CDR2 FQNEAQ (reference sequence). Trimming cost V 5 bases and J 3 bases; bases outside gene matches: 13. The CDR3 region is CASSPSHWTSGRSGANVLTF. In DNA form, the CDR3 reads TGTGCCAGCAGCCCCAGCCACTGGACTAGCGGGAGAAGTGGGGCCAACGTCCTGACTTTC.

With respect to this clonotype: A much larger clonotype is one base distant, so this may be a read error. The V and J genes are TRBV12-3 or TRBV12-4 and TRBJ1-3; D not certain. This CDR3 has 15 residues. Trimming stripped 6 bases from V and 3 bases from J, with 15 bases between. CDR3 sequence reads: CASRGPYGGGNTIYF. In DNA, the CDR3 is TGTGCCAGCAGGGGTCCGTACGGCGGTGGAAACACCATATATTTT.

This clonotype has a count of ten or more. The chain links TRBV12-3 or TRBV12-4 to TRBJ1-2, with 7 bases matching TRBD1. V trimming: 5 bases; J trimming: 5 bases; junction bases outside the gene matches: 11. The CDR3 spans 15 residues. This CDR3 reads CASSLRQGWDYGYTF. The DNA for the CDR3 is TGTGCCAGCAGTCTAAGACAGGGTTGGGATTATGGCTACACCTTC.

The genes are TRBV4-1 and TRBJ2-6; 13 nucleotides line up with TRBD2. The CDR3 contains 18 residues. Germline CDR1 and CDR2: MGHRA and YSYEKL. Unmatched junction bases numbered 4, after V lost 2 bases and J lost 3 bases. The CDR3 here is CASSQRTSGSFGANVLTF. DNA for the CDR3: TGCGCCAGCAGCCAACGGACTAGCGGGAGCTTTGGGGCCAACGTCCTGACTTTC.

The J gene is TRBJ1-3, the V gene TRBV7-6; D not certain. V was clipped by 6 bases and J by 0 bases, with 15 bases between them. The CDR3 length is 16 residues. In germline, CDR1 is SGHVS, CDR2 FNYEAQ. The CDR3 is CASRGKGSFSGNTIYF. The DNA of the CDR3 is TGTGCCAGCAGGGGGAAAGGGTCATTCTCTGGAAACACCATATATTTT. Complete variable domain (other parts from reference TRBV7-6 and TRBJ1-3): GAGVSQSPRYKVTKRGQDVALRCDPISGHVSLYWYRQALGQGPEFLTYFNYEAQQDKSGLPNDRFSAERPEGSISTLTIQRTEQRDSAMYRCASRGKGSFSGNTIYFGEGSWLTVV.

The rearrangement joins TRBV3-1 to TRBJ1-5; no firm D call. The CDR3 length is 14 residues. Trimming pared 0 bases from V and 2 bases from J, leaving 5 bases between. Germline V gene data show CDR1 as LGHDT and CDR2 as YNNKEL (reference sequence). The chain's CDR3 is CASSQDHRNQPQHF. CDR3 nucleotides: TGTGCCAGCAGCCAAGACCATCGCAATCAGCCCCAGCATTTT. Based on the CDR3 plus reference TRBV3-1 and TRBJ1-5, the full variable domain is DTAVSQTPKYLVTQMGNDKSIKCEQNLGHDTMYWYKQDSKKFLKIMFSYNNKELIINETVPNRFSPKSPDKAHLNLHINSLELGDSAVYFCASSQDHRNQPQHFGDGTRLSIL.

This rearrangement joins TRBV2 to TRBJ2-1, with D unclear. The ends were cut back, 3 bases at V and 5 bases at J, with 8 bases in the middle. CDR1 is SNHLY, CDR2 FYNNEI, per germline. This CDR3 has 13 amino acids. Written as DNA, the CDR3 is TGTGCCAGCAGTGACTGGACCAACAATGAGCAGTTCTTC. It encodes CASSDWTNNEQFF.

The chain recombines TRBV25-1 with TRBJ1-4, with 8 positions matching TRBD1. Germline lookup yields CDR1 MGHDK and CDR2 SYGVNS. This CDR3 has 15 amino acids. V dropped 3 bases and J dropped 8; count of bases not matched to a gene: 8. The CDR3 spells CASSDRGLGGEKLFF. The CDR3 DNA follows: TGTGCCAGCAGTGACAGGGGGCTTGGAGGAGAAAAACTGTTTTTT.

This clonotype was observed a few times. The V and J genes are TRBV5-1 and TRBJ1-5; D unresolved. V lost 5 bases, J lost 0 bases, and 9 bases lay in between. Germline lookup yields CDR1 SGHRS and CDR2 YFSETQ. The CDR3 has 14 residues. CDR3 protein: CASRKDDSNQPQHF. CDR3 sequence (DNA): TGCGCCAGCAGGAAGGACGATAGCAATCAGCCCCAGCATTTT.

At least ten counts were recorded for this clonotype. The CDR3 sequence is CASSFRTSGIAYEQYF. CDR3 nucleotide sequence: TGCGCCAGCAGCTTCCGGACTAGCGGGATCGCCTACGAGCAGTACTTC. The chain carries TRBV5-1 and TRBJ2-7; 12 bases agree with TRBD2. Unmatched junction bases numbered 5, after V lost 2 bases and J lost 2 bases. Germline V CDR1 and CDR2: SGHRS, YFSETQ. The CDR3 contains 16 residues.

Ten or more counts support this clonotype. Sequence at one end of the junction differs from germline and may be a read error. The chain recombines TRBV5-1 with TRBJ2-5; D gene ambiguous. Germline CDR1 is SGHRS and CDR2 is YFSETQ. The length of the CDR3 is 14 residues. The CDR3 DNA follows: TGTGCCAGCAGCTTAGGACGGACCCAAGAGACCCAGTACTTC. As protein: CASSLGRTQETQYF. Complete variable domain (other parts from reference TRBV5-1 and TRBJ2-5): KAGVTQTPRYLIKTRGQQVTLSCSPISGHRSVSWYQQTPGQGLQFLFEYFSETQRNKGNFPGRFSGRQFSNSRSEMNVSTLELGDSALYLCASSLGRTQETQYFGPGTRLLVL.

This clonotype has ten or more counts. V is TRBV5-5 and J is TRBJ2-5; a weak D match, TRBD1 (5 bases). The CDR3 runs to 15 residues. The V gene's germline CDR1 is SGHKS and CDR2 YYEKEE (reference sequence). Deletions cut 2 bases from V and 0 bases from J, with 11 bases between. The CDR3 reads CASSLTPTDQETQYF. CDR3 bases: TGTGCCAGCAGCTTAACCCCGACAGACCAAGAGACCCAGTACTTC.

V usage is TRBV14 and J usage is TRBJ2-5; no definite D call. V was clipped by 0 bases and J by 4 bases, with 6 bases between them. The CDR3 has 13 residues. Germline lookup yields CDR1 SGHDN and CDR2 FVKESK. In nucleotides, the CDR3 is TGTGCCAGCAGCCAAGACTCCCTAGAGACCCAGTACTTC. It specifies CASSQDSLETQYF.

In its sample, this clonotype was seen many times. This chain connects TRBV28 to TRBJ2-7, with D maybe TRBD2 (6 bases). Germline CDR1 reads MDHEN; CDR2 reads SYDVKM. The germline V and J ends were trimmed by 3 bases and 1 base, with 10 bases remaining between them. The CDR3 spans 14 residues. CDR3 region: CASSLSGFSYEQYF. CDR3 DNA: TGTGCCAGCAGTTTGAGCGGGTTTTCCTACGAGCAGTACTTC. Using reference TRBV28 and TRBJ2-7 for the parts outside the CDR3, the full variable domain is DVKVTQSSRYLVKRTGEKVFLECVQDMDHENMFWYRQDPGLGLRLIYFSYDVKMKEKGDIPEGYSVSREKKERFSLILESASTNQTSMYLCASSLSGFSYEQYFGPGTRLTVT.

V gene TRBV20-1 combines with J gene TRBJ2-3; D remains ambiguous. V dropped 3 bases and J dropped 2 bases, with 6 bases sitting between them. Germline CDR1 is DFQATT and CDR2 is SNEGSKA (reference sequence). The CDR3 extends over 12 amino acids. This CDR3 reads CSARRPTDTQYF. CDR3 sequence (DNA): TGCAGTGCTAGGCGGCCCACAGATACGCAGTATTTT.

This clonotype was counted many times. CDR3 loop: CASSRTDYGYTF. The CDR3 DNA follows: TGTGCCAGCTCCCGGACAGACTATGGCTACACCTTC. The chain recombines TRBV12-3 or TRBV12-4 with TRBJ1-2, with D possibly TRBD1 on 6 matching bases. The CDR3 is 12 amino acids. Trimming left V 8 bases short and J 3 bases short, with 10 bases between.

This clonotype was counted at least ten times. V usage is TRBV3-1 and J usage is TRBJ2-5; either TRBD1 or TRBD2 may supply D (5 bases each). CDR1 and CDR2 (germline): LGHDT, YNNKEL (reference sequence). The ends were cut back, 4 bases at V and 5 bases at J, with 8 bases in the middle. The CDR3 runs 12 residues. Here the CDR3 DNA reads TGTGCCAGCAGCCGAGGGGTGGAGACCCAGTACTTC. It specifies CASSRGVETQYF.

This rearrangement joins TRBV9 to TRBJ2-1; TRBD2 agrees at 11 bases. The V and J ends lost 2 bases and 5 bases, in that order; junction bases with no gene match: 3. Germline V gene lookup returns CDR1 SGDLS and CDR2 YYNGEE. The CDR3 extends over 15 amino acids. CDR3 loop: CASSVGLADHNEQFF. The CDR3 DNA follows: TGTGCCAGCAGCGTGGGACTAGCGGACCACAATGAGCAGTTCTTC.

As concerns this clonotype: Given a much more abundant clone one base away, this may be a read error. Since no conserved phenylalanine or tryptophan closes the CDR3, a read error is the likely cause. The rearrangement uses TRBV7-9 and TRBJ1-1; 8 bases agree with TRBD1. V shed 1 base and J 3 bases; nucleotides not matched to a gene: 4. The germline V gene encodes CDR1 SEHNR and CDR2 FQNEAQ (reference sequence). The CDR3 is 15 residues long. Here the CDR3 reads CASSLVATGDTEAFV. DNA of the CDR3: TGTGCCAGCAGCTTAGTCGCGACAGGGGACACTGAAGCTTTCGTT.

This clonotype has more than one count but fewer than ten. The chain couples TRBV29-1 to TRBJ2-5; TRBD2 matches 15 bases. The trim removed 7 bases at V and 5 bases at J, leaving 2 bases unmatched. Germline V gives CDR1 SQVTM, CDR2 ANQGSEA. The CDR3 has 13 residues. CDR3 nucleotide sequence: TGCAGCGGGGGGACTAGCGGGAGGGAGACCCAGTACTTC. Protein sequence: CSGGTSGRETQYF.

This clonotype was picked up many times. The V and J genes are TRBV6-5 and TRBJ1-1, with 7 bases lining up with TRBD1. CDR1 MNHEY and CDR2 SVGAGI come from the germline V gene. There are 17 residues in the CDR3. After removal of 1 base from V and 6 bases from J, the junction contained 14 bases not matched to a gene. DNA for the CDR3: TGTGCCAGCAGTTACTTGCTCCGGGAGGGGGCCGGGGCTGAAGCTTTCTTT. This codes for CASSYLLREGAGAEAFF.

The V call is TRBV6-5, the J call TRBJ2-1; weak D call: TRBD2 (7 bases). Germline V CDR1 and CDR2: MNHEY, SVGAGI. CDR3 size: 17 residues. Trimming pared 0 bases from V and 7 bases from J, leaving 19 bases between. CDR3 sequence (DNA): TGTGCCAGCAGTTACTCCCGGGGGGCGGGGGAACTAAATGAGCAGTTCTTC. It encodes CASSYSRGAGELNEQFF.